This T cell receptor (beta chain) stems from a study of blood T cell repertoires in COVID-19. Across the whole study: COVID-19 samples collected from the United States, Italy and Spain covered acute and convalescent phases.

The germline V gene has CDR1 LNHDA and CDR2 SQIVND (reference sequence). The V gene lost 6 bases and the J gene lost 9 bases, with 24 bases spanning the gap. This CDR3 region has 16 residues. Recruitment covered under 25 US areas and drew participants whose ages spanned about 18 to 100 years. Original processing methods: Reference gene primer amplification gave nucleated cell count estimates. Using immunoSEQ multiplex PCR, the repertoire was profiled, and TCRdb retains in-frame clones only, with some absent. V, J and clone size reflect that table, while D and trimming were determined from the DNA. Seen here are hundreds of thousands of clones, 86% observed once, and the top ten hold around 15%.

This sequence originates from a man aged 18 to 35 who had recovered from COVID-19. The source material was PBMCs or T cells enriched from blood (not recorded which). This sequence joins TRBV19 and TRBJ1-5; D gene ambiguous. Here the CDR3 reads CASRPEGPLVGSPQHF. The CDR3, as DNA: TGTGCCAGTAGACCCGAGGGCCCTCTCGTAGGTTCGCCCCAGCATTTT.